Listed below are T cell receptor beta chains from one sample, sequenced in a study of breast tumors, draining lymph nodes, adjacent tissues. One entry per CDR3 protein results from TCRdb running MiXCR on the multiplex PCR reads. Of 180,000 or so distinct CDR3 sequences in the sample, 31% were seen once. Sequencing was carried out using axillary lymph node tissue. These receptors all stem from a female donor with breast cancer. Some clones in this sample may be carry-over from other donors' samples. The conserved cysteine and the conserved F or W are not part of the CDR3 here. D genes are given only for firm matches. Some rows mark clone size as missing; the rest say once, few, many or name a class of expanded clone.

TRBD1	12	.	TRBV2	ASSPGQITDTQY
.	13	many	TRBV4-1	ASSQGRGLGGELF
TRBD2	13	.	TRBV7-3	ASSLIAGGSNEPF
.	12	.	TRBV5-6	ASARKGTTGELF
.	11	many	TRBV5-5	ASSYDIFNGYT
.	13	.	TRBV19	AAGTSGRGGSPLH
.	14	.	TRBV7-2	ASRTSGVQNNSPLH
TRBD2	12	.	TRBV20-1	SARERTSVSEQF
.	12	few	TRBV5-6	ASSLYWADQPQH
TRBD1	13	many	TRBV5-1	ASSATGTGVDEQF
TRBD1	14	many	TRBV3-1	ASRPTGDGNNSPLH
TRBD2	12	many	TRBV20-1	SASSGGALETQY
.	9	many	TRBV20-1	SARPQETQS
.	12	.	TRBV2	ASTGVRGRSDYT
.	9	many	TRBV19	ASSMGETQY
.	11	many	TRBV6-6	ASNSAGSYEQY
.	12	many	TRBV7-3	ASSLMGRADTQY
TRBD1	10	.	TRBV12-3/TRBV12-4	ASKTGNQPQH
TRBD1	13	many	TRBV5-1	ASSRRGQGSDEQY
.	13	many	TRBV7-2	ASSLGTLRTDTQY
.	14	many	TRBV27	ASSPLLGVLEETQY
.	12	many	TRBV6-2/TRBV6-3	ASTTAGPSYEQY
.	11	.	TRBV20-1	SASSPYQETQY
.	13	many	TRBV7-2	ASSGRGGNRETQY
TRBD1	13	.	TRBV6-6	ASSYQDRARYEQC
.	15	.	TRBV9	ASSPHQGLSGANVLT
TRBD1	13	.	TRBV6-2/TRBV6-3	ASSRTGGSKNIQY
.	11	.	TRBV12-3/TRBV12-4	ASTSGRNTEAF
.	9	many	TRBV7-9	ASSRAYEQY
TRBD2	13	many	TRBV5-1	ASSLGTSGSETQY
.	11	many	TRBV11-2	ASSRGFTDTQY
.	13	.	TRBV5-4	ASSPTGAGGDIQY
TRBD2	15	.	TRBV6-2/TRBV6-3	ASRKGLAEGPGETQY
TRBD2	16	.	TRBV27	ASSLPLLAGADLNEQF
.	13	few	TRBV7-2	ASSLASGHQETQH
.	13	many	TRBV5-1	ASSPYSNRGNEQF
.	12	many	TRBV20-1	SARAAGSGNTIY
TRBD2	12	.	TRBV30	AWSGTSGYNEQF